This T cell receptor beta chain was sequenced in a study of blood T cell repertoires in COVID-19. Turning to the study itself: In each case, the material was cDNA or gDNA derived from T cells, B-cell-depleted T cells, or PBMCs.

In the original workflow: It was from reference gene primer amplification that nucleated cell counts were estimated. TCRdb's copy holds only in-frame clones and misses some; the assay was immunoSEQ multiplex PCR. The V and J calls and clone size are taken from that table; D and trimming were inferred from the DNA. The table includes just under 350,000 clones, about nine tenths detected once. Patients from Seattle were sampled longitudinally, starting during active infection. This CDR3 region has 12 residues. The V gene lost 8 bases and the J gene lost 6 bases, with 13 bases spanning the gap. Germline CDR1 LNHNV, CDR2 YYDKDF (reference sequence).

The TCR sequence derives from a woman aged 70-85 years with COVID-19, enrolled during active disease. This rearrangement joins TRBV15 to TRBJ1-1, with TRBD1 as a possible D gene (5 bases). The sequencing input was peripheral blood. CDR3 coding DNA: TGTGCCACCTCAGGGCTGGCGGCTGAAGCTTTCTTT. Translating gives CATSGLAAEAFF. Using reference TRBV15 and TRBJ1-1 for the parts outside the CDR3, the full variable domain is DAMVIQNPRYQVTQFGKPVTLSCSQTLNHNVMYWYQQKSSQAPKLLFHYYDKDFNNEADTPDNFQSRRPNTSFCFLDIRSPGLGDTAMYLCATSGLAAEAFFGQGTRLTVV.